The present T cell receptor (beta chain) was sequenced within a study of T cell repertoires in cytomegalovirus infection. Study outcomes and limitations: Individuals carrying CMV plus the relevant HLA were identified by cumulative frequency of public TCR beta families.

With respect to this clonotype: Its antigen is currently unknown.

After removal of 5 bases from V and 4 bases from J, the junction contained 4 bases not matched to a gene. CDR3 length equals 15 residues. CDR1 is MDHEN, CDR2 SYDVKM, per germline. TCRdb re-called the reads through MiXCR, storing one row per CDR3 protein. The sample lists around 320,000 distinct CDR3 sequences, more than 8% seen once, with 4.3% in the top ten. This chain connects TRBV28 to TRBJ2-7; TRBD2 agrees at 14 bases. This TCR derives from a human donor in good health (CMV status not recorded). Some clones in this sample may be carry-over from other donors' samples. Sequencing input: PBMCs. CDR3 protein: CASSKGLAGAYEQYF. CDR3 in DNA: TGTGCCAGCAGTAAGGGACTAGCGGGAGCATACGAGCAGTACTTC.